One sample yielded the 22 T cell receptor beta chains listed below, sequenced in a study of blood T cell repertoires in COVID-19. Measured with immunoSEQ multiplex PCR; TCRdb has only the in-frame clones, and not every one. The sample lists 85,000 to 120,000 clones, roughly four fifths seen once, with 6.2% in the top ten. Sequencing was done on a sample of peripheral blood. The origin of the receptors is an elderly man with COVID-19, enrolled during active disease.

This clone was seen a few times. The CDR3 DNA reads as TGCGCCAGCAGCAGGACAGGGTGGGAAACCTACGAGCAGTACTTC. This codes for CASSRTGWETYEQYF. V gene TRBV5-1 combines with J gene TRBJ2-7, with TRBD1 matching 8 bases. Trimming cost V 4 bases and J 2 bases; bases outside gene matches: 8. The germline V gene encodes CDR1 SGHRS and CDR2 YFSETQ. CDR3 length: 15 amino acids.

The chain couples TRBV7-3 to TRBJ2-5; TRBD1 matches at 8 bases. The CDR3 runs 12 residues. V was clipped by 5 bases and J by 7 bases; unmatched bases: 3. The germline V gene encodes CDR1 SGHTA and CDR2 FQGTGA. The CDR3 is CASSDRGGTQYF. CDR3 sequence (DNA): TGTGCCAGCAGCGACAGGGGTGGGACCCAGTACTTC.

This chain links TRBV12-3 or TRBV12-4 with TRBJ2-2; no definite D call. The CDR3 runs to 13 residues. Trimming stripped 1 base from V and 4 bases from J, with 4 bases between. This chain's CDR3 is CASSLVATGELFF. In DNA, the CDR3 is TGTGCCAGCAGTTTAGTGGCCACCGGGGAGCTGTTTTTT.

This clone was found once. The chain links TRBV7-9 to TRBJ1-1; 7 nucleotides match TRBD1. J gave up 5 bases and V 1 base, and 1 base lay outside the gene matches. The V gene's germline CDR1 is SEHNR and CDR2 FQNEAQ (reference sequence). The CDR3 is made up of 13 amino acids. CDR3 coding DNA: TGTGCCAGCAGCTTAGAGGGGGCAACTGAAGCTTTCTTT. Its translation is CASSLEGATEAFF.

This chain connects TRBV7-2 to TRBJ1-2; D might be TRBD1 (6 bases). The V and J ends lost 6 bases and 6 bases respectively, with 17 bases between them. CDR3 length equals 14 residues. CDR1 and CDR2 from the germline V gene are SGHTA and FQGNSA. CDR3 sequence: CASSTGWLWDGYTF. CDR3 nucleotide sequence: TGTGCCAGCAGTACAGGGTGGCTATGGGATGGCTACACCTTC. Filled out from reference TRBV7-2 and TRBJ1-2, the complete variable domain reads GAGVSQSPSNKVTEKGKDVELRCDPISGHTALYWYRQSLGQGLEFLIYFQGNSAPDKSGLPSDRFSAERTGGSVSTLTIQRTQQEDSAVYLCASSTGWLWDGYTFGSGTRLTVV.

This chain joins TRBV28 and TRBJ1-1, with 8 positions matching TRBD1. J was trimmed by 1 base and V by 8 bases; bases with no gene match: 9. The CDR3 contains 15 residues. The germline V gene has CDR1 MDHEN and CDR2 SYDVKM. The CDR3 spells CASADRGGRNTEAFF. In DNA form, the CDR3 reads TGTGCCAGCGCCGACAGGGGAGGAAGGAACACTGAAGCTTTCTTT.

The rearrangement uses TRBV5-1 and TRBJ2-5, with 8 bases lining up with TRBD1. Germline V gene sequence: CDR1 SGHRS, CDR2 YFSETQ. J gave up 2 bases and V 4 bases, and 7 bases lay outside the gene matches. The length of the CDR3 is 15 residues. The CDR3 region is CASSIGQGRQETQYF. The DNA of the CDR3 is TGCGCCAGCAGCATAGGACAGGGTAGGCAAGAGACCCAGTACTTC.

Only a few counts were recorded for this clone. The CDR3 loop reads CASSPGGTQGASSYNEQFF. DNA of the CDR3: TGTGCCAGCAGTCCGGGGGGAACACAGGGGGCGAGTTCCTACAATGAGCAGTTCTTC. The V call is TRBV6-6, the J call TRBJ2-1; 9 bases agree with TRBD1. The junction had 15 bases not matched to a gene; V was cut back by 5 bases and J by 1 base. The germline V gene has CDR1 MNHNY and CDR2 SVGAGI (reference sequence). The CDR3 loop spans 19 amino acids.

As for this clone: The sample carries other DNA sequences with the same CDR3. The chain combines TRBV7-9 with TRBJ2-3; D is unclear. V gave up 0 bases and J gave up 0 bases, with 4 bases separating them. Germline loops: CDR1 SEHNR, CDR2 FQNEAQ (reference sequence). This CDR3 comprises 14 residues. The CDR3 reads CASSLASSTDTQYF. CDR3 coding DNA: TGTGCCAGCAGCTTAGCGAGCAGCACAGATACGCAGTATTTT.

This clone was recorded once. CDR3 amino acids: CASSHQTGMGGYTF. CDR3 nucleotides: TGTGCCAGCAGCCACCAGACAGGAATGGGAGGCTACACCTTC. This chain joins TRBV3-1 (or the pseudogene TRBV3-2) and TRBJ1-2; TRBD1 might be the D (6 bases). Trimming stripped 3 bases from V and 8 bases from J, with 16 bases between. Germline V lookup: CDR1 LGHDT, CDR2 YNNKEL (reference sequence). The CDR3 consists of 14 residues.

J is TRBJ2-7 and V is TRBV5-1; 8 bases agree with TRBD1. The CDR3 contains 14 residues. Germline V gene data show CDR1 as SGHRS and CDR2 as YFSETQ. The trim removed 4 bases at V and 4 bases at J, leaving 7 bases unmatched. The CDR3 sequence is CASSDLDRVYEQYF. CDR3 sequence (DNA): TGCGCCAGCAGCGATTTGGACAGGGTTTACGAGCAGTACTTC.

The rearrangement joins TRBV15 to TRBJ1-4; TRBD1 agrees at 9 bases. The CDR3 has 16 residues. V lost 0 bases and J lost 3; bases outside the gene matches: 2. The germline gives CDR1 LNHNV, CDR2 YYDKDF (reference sequence). In nucleotides, the CDR3 is TGTGCCACCAGCAGAGATTGGGACAGGGCTAATGAAAAACTGTTTTTT. Its translation: CATSRDWDRANEKLFF.

Only one count was recorded for this clone. The chain combines TRBV20-1 with TRBJ1-1; 7 bases match TRBD1. With V trimmed by 3 bases and J by 3 bases, 7 bases remained unmatched. The CDR3 is 14 residues long. The germline V gene has CDR1 DFQATT and CDR2 SNEGSKA (reference sequence). The CDR3 region is CSASADRLYTEAFF. The CDR3 bases are TGCAGTGCTAGTGCGGACAGGTTATACACTGAAGCTTTCTTT.

The rearrangement joins TRBV25-1 to TRBJ2-1, with 14 bases lining up with TRBD2. CDR1 and CDR2 (germline): MGHDK, SYGVNS. V was pared by 4 bases and J by 8 bases, with 4 bases of the junction left unmatched. The CDR3 contains 15 residues. DNA of the CDR3: TGTGCCAGCAGTGGGGGACTAGCGGGAGAGTATGAGCAGTTCTTC. It is translated as CASSGGLAGEYEQFF.

The chain is built from TRBV25-1 and TRBJ1-4; TRBD1 is a possible D gene (5 bases). Germline V gene lookup returns CDR1 MGHDK and CDR2 SYGVNS. This CDR3 contains 18 residues. Trimming left V 7 bases short and J 6 bases short, with 27 bases between. CDR3 in DNA: TGTGCCAGCACACAGTACGCGGTTCTTGCCAGGGTATATGAAAAACTGTTTTTT. Its translation: CASTQYAVLARVYEKLFF.

The rearrangement uses TRBV7-8 and TRBJ1-2, with D tentatively TRBD1 (5 bases). V was cut by 0 bases and J by 7 bases, with 6 bases left in between. CDR3 length: 12 residues. Germline values: CDR1 SGHVS, CDR2 FQNEAQ. The CDR3 sequence: CASSLAGGGYTF. For the CDR3, the DNA is TGTGCCAGCAGCTTAGCCGGGGGTGGCTACACCTTC.

This rearrangement joins TRBV6-5 to TRBJ1-5, with 11 bases aligning to TRBD1. The germline V gene has CDR1 MNHEY and CDR2 SVGAGI. This CDR3 is 14 amino acids long. Trimming cost V 6 bases and J 7 bases; bases outside gene matches: 5. Here the CDR3 reads CASRGGTGGQPQHF. The CDR3 DNA follows: TGTGCCAGCAGGGGCGGGACAGGGGGACAGCCCCAGCATTTT.

The chain links TRBV6-6 to TRBJ2-1; 8 bases map to TRBD2. The J segment lost 4 bases and the V segment lost 5 bases, leaving 16 bases of the junction unmatched. The CDR3 length is 18 residues. Germline assignment: CDR1 MNHNY and CDR2 SVGAGI (reference sequence). The CDR3, as DNA: TGTGCCAGCAGTCGACAATCCCCGGGCGGGAGGCTATACAATGAGCAGTTCTTC. Amino acid sequence: CASSRQSPGGRLYNEQFF.

The table lists this clone with a few counts. The chain uses TRBV2 and TRBJ1-5, with 8 positions matching TRBD1. V was pared by 3 bases and J by 11 bases, with 6 bases of the junction left unmatched. The germline V gene has CDR1 SNHLY and CDR2 FYNNEI. The CDR3 sequence is 13 residues long. The CDR3 coding sequence is TGTGCCAGCAGTGACAGGGGGCTCATGACCCAGCATTTT. It encodes CASSDRGLMTQHF.

This clone was picked up a small number of times. The gene calls are TRBV18 and TRBJ2-1; 8 nucleotides align to TRBD1. Germline CDR1 and CDR2: KGHSH and LQKENI. CDR3 length equals 13 residues. V shed 4 bases and J 13 bases; nucleotides not matched to a gene: 9. CDR3 protein: CASSLKDREIQFF. The CDR3 region has the DNA TGTGCCAGCTCACTAAAGGACAGGGAAATTCAGTTCTTC.

This chain joins TRBV7-2 and TRBJ2-7; TRBD1 agrees at 9 bases. This CDR3 has 13 residues. V was clipped by 5 bases and J by 5 bases; unmatched bases: 4. Germline-derived CDR1 and CDR2 are SGHTA and FQGNSA. For the CDR3, the DNA is TGTGCCAGCAGCCGACAGGGGGGCAACGAGCAGTACTTC. It specifies CASSRQGGNEQYF.

This clone showed up just once. V gene TRBV28 combines with J gene TRBJ2-7; D is unresolved. The germline V gene encodes CDR1 MDHEN and CDR2 SYDVKM. The CDR3 spans 15 residues. V dropped 2 bases and J dropped 2 bases, with 13 bases sitting between them. CDR3 nucleotide sequence: TGTGCCAGCAGTTTAGCCGGGTCCCTCCCCTACGAGCAGTACTTC. It yields the protein CASSLAGSLPYEQYF. The variable domain in full, with the rest retrieved from reference TRBV28 and TRBJ2-7, is DVKVTQSSRYLVKRTGEKVFLECVQDMDHENMFWYRQDPGLGLRLIYFSYDVKMKEKGDIPEGYSVSREKKERFSLILESASTNQTSMYLCASSLAGSLPYEQYFGPGTRLTVT.